The 20 T cell receptor beta chains reported below all come from one sample, sequenced in a study of PD-L1 blockade in urothelial cancer. Using immunoSEQ multiplex PCR, the repertoire was profiled, and TCRdb retains in-frame clones only, with some absent. The repertoire holds approximately 32,000 clones, with approximately 85% as singletons. Specified time point: pretreatment peripheral blood. The sequences come from PBMCs, collected around atezolizumab (anti-PD-L1) treatment. These TCRs come from a man aged 55 to 70 with urothelial cancer.

The chain links TRBV5-1 to TRBJ2-1, with TRBD2 as a possible D gene (5 bases). This CDR3 is 15 amino acids long. Per germline, CDR1 SGHRS and CDR2 YFSETQ. Trimming shortened V by 5 bases and J by 2 bases, and 14 bases separated the two germline ends. CDR3 coding DNA: TGCGCCAGCAGTACCCTCCACGGGGCCTACAATGAGCAGTTCTTC. Amino acid sequence: CASSTLHGAYNEQFF.

V is TRBV30 and J is TRBJ1-4, with D maybe TRBD1 (6 bases). V gave up 3 bases and J gave up 0 bases, with 14 bases separating them. The CDR3 extends over 16 amino acids. Germline V CDR1 and CDR2: GTSNPN, SVGIG (reference sequence). In DNA form, the CDR3 reads TGTGCCTGGAGGACCCCAAGGACAGCAACTAATGAAAAACTGTTTTTT. This codes for CAWRTPRTATNEKLFF.

The chain recombines TRBV28 with TRBJ2-3; a possible D gene is TRBD2 (7 bases). Deletions cut 8 bases from V and 1 base from J, with 16 bases between. Germline V CDR1 and CDR2: MDHEN, SYDVKM. This CDR3 has 15 amino acids. CDR3 nucleotides: TGTGCCAGCTCGAGGCGGGGGCCAGGCACAGATACGCAGTATTTT. Its translation: CASSRRGPGTDTQYF.

DNA of the CDR3: TGTGCCATCAGTGCAGGCGCCCCCACCTACGAGCAGTACTTC. It specifies CAISAGAPTYEQYF. This sequence joins TRBV10-3 and TRBJ2-7, with D hard to call. Germline-derived CDR1 and CDR2 are ENHRY and SYGVKD. V lost 4 bases to trimming and J lost 2 bases, with 12 bases between them. This CDR3 contains 14 residues.

This rearrangement joins TRBV4-2 to TRBJ1-6; TRBD1 matches 8 bases. After removal of 3 bases from V and 7 bases from J, the junction contained 14 bases not matched to a gene. The germline gives CDR1 LGHNA, CDR2 YNFKEQ. The CDR3 is 18 residues long. The CDR3 nucleotides read TGTGCCAGCAGCCATGACAGCGGACAGGGATCGCTGAATTCACCCCTCCACTTT. It encodes CASSHDSGQGSLNSPLHF.

There are a few counts of this clone. The rearrangement uses TRBV28 and TRBJ1-2; D not resolved. The germline V gene encodes CDR1 MDHEN and CDR2 SYDVKM. This CDR3 is 14 amino acids long. Trimming removed 7 bases from V and 5 bases from J, with 17 bases in between. DNA for the CDR3: TGTGCCAGCATAGTTTCCCTTGAGGGTTATGGCTACACCTTC. As protein: CASIVSLEGYGYTF.

This clone is medium-sized by share. V gene TRBV2 combines with J gene TRBJ2-1; D remains ambiguous. Germline CDR1 SNHLY, CDR2 FYNNEI. The CDR3 contains 12 residues. V was clipped by 6 bases and J by 2 bases, with 5 bases between them. CDR3 protein: CASRLPYNEQFF. The DNA for the CDR3 is TGTGCCAGCAGGCTACCCTACAATGAGCAGTTCTTC. The full variable domain, in which reference TRBV2 and TRBJ2-1 provide the parts outside the CDR3, is EPEVTQTPSHQVTQMGQEVILRCVPISNHLYFYWYRQILGQKVEFLVSFYNNEISEKSEIFDDQFSVERPDGSNFTLKIRSTKLEDSAMYFCASRLPYNEQFFGPGTRLTVL.

This clone came up a few times. The chain carries TRBV6-1 and TRBJ2-3; 12 bases align to TRBD2. Germline CDR1 is MNHNS and CDR2 is SASEGT. The CDR3 contains 16 residues. V lost 2 bases to trimming and J lost 6 bases; unmatched junction nucleotides: 6. The CDR3 DNA is TGTGCCAGCAGTGAAACCCTAGCGGGGGGGCTTGATACGCAGTATTTT. It encodes CASSETLAGGLDTQYF.

The chain is built from TRBV6-5 and TRBJ2-7; tentatively, D is TRBD2 (6 bases). Germline V gene data show CDR1 as MNHEY and CDR2 as SVGAGI. The CDR3 loop spans 14 amino acids. With 6 bases removed from V and 0 bases from J, the gap between germline ends came to 12 bases. The CDR3 region is CASRDLALSYEQYF. The CDR3 nucleotides are TGTGCCAGCAGGGACCTAGCGCTCTCCTACGAGCAGTACTTC.

The chain recombines TRBV6-5 with TRBJ1-1; 8 nucleotides agree with TRBD1. J lost 4 bases, V lost 6 bases, and 10 bases had no gene match. Germline V gene lookup returns CDR1 MNHEY and CDR2 SVGAGI. The CDR3 consists of 15 residues. In DNA form, the CDR3 reads TGTGCCAGCAGCTATCCGGGACAGGTCCTCACTGAAGCTTTCTTT. Protein sequence: CASSYPGQVLTEAFF.

The CDR3 loop is CASSAGTASYNEQFF. CDR3 bases: TGTGCCAGCAGCGCCGGGACAGCCTCCTACAATGAGCAGTTCTTC. The rearrangement links TRBV2 to TRBJ2-1; 7 nucleotides agree with TRBD1. V gave up 6 bases and J gave up 0 bases; unmatched junction bases: 5. Germline CDR1 reads SNHLY; CDR2 reads FYNNEI. The CDR3 runs to 15 residues. The full variable domain, in which reference TRBV2 and TRBJ2-1 provide the parts outside the CDR3, is EPEVTQTPSHQVTQMGQEVILRCVPISNHLYFYWYRQILGQKVEFLVSFYNNEISEKSEIFDDQFSVERPDGSNFTLKIRSTKLEDSAMYFCASSAGTASYNEQFFGPGTRLTVL.

This clone turned up a few times. This chain links TRBV19 with TRBJ1-5, with 8 bases identical to TRBD1. The germline gives CDR1 LNHDA, CDR2 SQIVND (reference sequence). Trimming removed 8 bases from V and 3 bases from J; junction bases left unmatched: 6. The CDR3 consists of 14 residues. Here the CDR3 DNA reads TGTGCCAGTGGAAGACAGGGGAACAATCAGCCCCAGCATTTT. As protein: CASGRQGNNQPQHF.

The rearrangement links TRBV19 to TRBJ2-2; 8 nucleotides agree with TRBD2. Per the germline V gene, CDR1 is LNHDA and CDR2 is SQIVND (reference sequence). V shed 1 base, J shed 9 bases, and the junction held 10 bases outside the gene matches. The length of the CDR3 is 16 residues. DNA of the CDR3: TGTGCCAGTAGTATAGGTGAAACGGGGGGGCCGCGGGAGCTGTTTTTT. It specifies CASSIGETGGPRELFF.

V is TRBV6-1 and J is TRBJ2-3; TRBD2 matches at 10 bases. Trimming took 2 bases from V and 0 from J; bases not matched to a gene: 5. This CDR3 is 17 amino acids long. Per the germline V gene, CDR1 is MNHNS and CDR2 is SASEGT. The CDR3, as DNA: TGTGCCAGCAGTGAATACCTAGCGGGGGAAAGCACAGATACGCAGTATTTT. This encodes CASSEYLAGESTDTQYF.

The chain joins TRBV28 to TRBJ2-7; 11 bases map to TRBD2. The CDR3 spans 15 residues. The junction had 7 bases not matched to a gene; V was cut back by 4 bases and J by 5 bases. Germline V gene sequence: CDR1 MDHEN, CDR2 SYDVKM. CDR3 sequence (DNA): TGTGCCAGCAGTTCCGAGACTAGCGGGATCGACGAGCAGTACTTC. This encodes CASSSETSGIDEQYF. The whole variable domain, filled in from reference TRBV28 and TRBJ2-7, reads DVKVTQSSRYLVKRTGEKVFLECVQDMDHENMFWYRQDPGLGLRLIYFSYDVKMKEKGDIPEGYSVSREKKERFSLILESASTNQTSMYLCASSSETSGIDEQYFGPGTRLTVT.

This clone showed up just a few times. The chain has TRBV28 and TRBJ1-5; 7 bases are a match to TRBD1. The CDR3 extends over 17 amino acids. After removal of 4 bases from V and 0 bases from J, the junction contained 9 bases not matched to a gene. Per germline, CDR1 MDHEN and CDR2 SYDVKM. This CDR3 is CASSSGTAISSNQPQHF. Written as DNA, the CDR3 is TGTGCCAGCAGTTCCGGGACAGCCATTAGTAGCAATCAGCCCCAGCATTTT. Full variable domain (outside the CDR3, taken from reference TRBV28 and TRBJ1-5): DVKVTQSSRYLVKRTGEKVFLECVQDMDHENMFWYRQDPGLGLRLIYFSYDVKMKEKGDIPEGYSVSREKKERFSLILESASTNQTSMYLCASSSGTAISSNQPQHFGDGTRLSIL.

This sequence joins TRBV28 and TRBJ1-5; D possibly corresponds to TRBD1 (6 bases). The length of the CDR3 is 13 residues. V was cut by 8 bases and J by 4 bases, with 12 bases left in between. CDR1 is MDHEN and CDR2 is SYDVKM in the germline V gene. The DNA of the CDR3 is TGTGCCAGCTATATAGGGGGAAATCAGCCCCAGCATTTT. Protein sequence: CASYIGGNQPQHF.

The chain combines TRBV7-2 with TRBJ1-4, with 7 positions matching TRBD1. CDR1 and CDR2 (germline): SGHTA, FQGNSA. The CDR3 is 16 amino acids. V shed 1 base, J shed 5 bases, and the junction held 7 bases outside the gene matches. For the CDR3, the DNA is TGTGCCAGCAGCTTAGAGGGACAGACCAGAAATGAAAAACTGTTTTTT. This translates into CASSLEGQTRNEKLFF.

The gene calls are TRBV6-1 and TRBJ1-1; weak D call: TRBD1 (5 bases). The CDR3 is made up of 21 amino acids. CDR1 is MNHNS, CDR2 SASEGT, per germline. The ends were cut back, 2 bases at V and 7 bases at J, with 35 bases in the middle. The CDR3 loop is CASSEYPITSGIWTTGDEAFF. Written as DNA, the CDR3 is TGTGCCAGCAGTGAATACCCCATAACGTCGGGCATCTGGACAACAGGCGATGAAGCTTTCTTT.

This clone was seen more than once but under ten times. Other DNA sequences in this specimen translate into the identical CDR3. This sequence joins TRBV18 and TRBJ1-5; the match to TRBD1 covers 11 bases. Per the germline V gene, CDR1 is KGHSH and CDR2 is LQKENI. The CDR3 consists of 15 residues. V was clipped by 3 bases and J by 2 bases; unmatched bases: 0. CDR3 protein: CASSPGQGGNQPQHF. CDR3 sequence (DNA): TGTGCCAGCTCACCGGGACAGGGGGGCAATCAGCCCCAGCATTTT.